These 14 T cell receptor beta chains originate from one sample sequenced in a study of cytotoxic CD8 clonotypes in ibrutinib-treated CLL. Clones were sequenced by immunoSEQ multiplex PCR, and TCRdb holds only the in-frame ones, with some missing. The sample lists 30,000 to 40,000 clones, over 70% occurring once. This specimen was PBMCs, taken at disease progression, from a patient treated with ibrutinib. These receptors originate from a human donor with chronic lymphocytic leukemia.

The rearrangement uses TRBV10-3 and TRBJ2-1; 11 bases fit TRBD2. This CDR3 region has 15 residues. Germline V lookup: CDR1 ENHRY, CDR2 SYGVKD. V lost 2 bases, J lost 7 bases, and 4 bases stayed unmatched. Written as DNA, the CDR3 is TGTGCCATCAGTGAGAGGGTAGCGGGGGGGAATGAGCAGTTCTTC. Residues: CAISERVAGGNEQFF.

J is TRBJ2-7 and V is TRBV11-2; 10 positions agree with TRBD1. The CDR3 runs to 15 residues. The V gene end was trimmed by 5 bases and the J gene end by 2 bases; junction bases not matched to a gene: 6. Germline CDR1 reads SGHAT; CDR2 reads FQNNGV. CDR3 sequence reads: CASSTTGTGAYEQYF. The DNA for the CDR3 is TGTGCCAGCAGCACGACCGGGACAGGGGCCTACGAGCAGTACTTC.

Worth noting for this clone: Compared with germline, one end of the junction differs, possibly owing to a read error. This sequence joins TRBV4-1 and TRBJ2-5; D not certain. The CDR3 totals 13 residues. Germline assignment: CDR1 MGHRA and CDR2 YSYEKL. This CDR3 reads CAGSRSSQETQYF. Here the CDR3 DNA reads TGCGCCGGCAGCCGCTCGAGCCAAGAGACCCAGTACTTC.

This clone was recorded once. The chain carries TRBV19 and TRBJ2-7; D not certain. The V and J ends lost 5 bases and 4 bases respectively, with 12 bases between them. Germline V gene sequence: CDR1 LNHDA, CDR2 SQIVND (reference sequence). The CDR3 length is 13 residues. CDR3: CASSSQSRYEQYF. Here the CDR3 DNA reads TGTGCCAGTAGTTCCCAGTCACGGTACGAGCAGTACTTC.

The rearrangement joins TRBV11-2 to TRBJ2-7; D perhaps matches TRBD1 (6 bases). Germline V gene data show CDR1 as SGHAT and CDR2 as FQNNGV. V was clipped by 4 bases and J by 5 bases, with 21 bases between them. The CDR3 is made up of 16 amino acids. The CDR3 DNA reads as TGTGCCAGCAGCTCCCTGTTGAACAGGGCCAGGAACGAGCAGTACTTC. This encodes CASSSLLNRARNEQYF.

The gene calls are TRBV6-1 and TRBJ2-5, with D unresolved. This CDR3 comprises 15 residues. Trimming pared 3 bases from V and 4 bases from J, leaving 15 bases between. Germline loops: CDR1 MNHNS, CDR2 SASEGT. The chain's CDR3 is CASSEGPGPGETQYF. In DNA, the CDR3 is TGTGCCAGCAGTGAGGGTCCTGGACCGGGAGAGACCCAGTACTTC.

The chain couples TRBV7-2 to TRBJ1-5; no clear D. V was pared by 5 bases and J by 9 bases, with 14 bases between. The germline CDR1 and CDR2 sequences are SGHTA and FQGNSA. The CDR3 loop spans 13 amino acids. For the CDR3, the DNA is TGTGCCAGCAGCCCGTCTTGGCAGATGCCCCAGCATTTT. This gives the protein CASSPSWQMPQHF.

The chain recombines TRBV9 with TRBJ1-2; 12 nucleotides agree with TRBD1. V was clipped by 4 bases and J by 6 bases; unmatched bases: 10. CDR3 length: 16 amino acids. Germline CDR1 SGDLS, CDR2 YYNGEE. The CDR3 reads CASSTQSGTGGDGYTF. CDR3 in DNA: TGTGCCAGCAGCACCCAGTCCGGGACAGGGGGCGATGGCTACACCTTC.

The V gene is TRBV7-9, the J gene TRBJ1-6; perhaps TRBD1 as D (6 bases). The length of the CDR3 is 16 residues. Per the germline V gene, CDR1 is SEHNR and CDR2 is FQNEAQ (reference sequence). Trimming pared 1 base from V and 7 bases from J, leaving 14 bases between. The CDR3, as DNA: TGTGCCAGCAGCTTAGGGGGGGCGCCTATGAATTCACCCCTCCACTTT. Protein sequence: CASSLGGAPMNSPLHF.

This clone was counted at least ten times. This chain links TRBV19 with TRBJ2-3; D gene uncertain. V gave up 3 bases and J gave up 6 bases, with 13 bases separating them. This CDR3 spans 14 amino acids. Germline loops: CDR1 LNHDA, CDR2 SQIVND (reference sequence). The CDR3 sequence is CASSIGLVGDTQYF. The DNA of the CDR3 is TGTGCCAGTAGTATTGGTCTAGTGGGGGATACGCAGTATTTT.

The genes are TRBV2 and TRBJ1-5; weak D call: TRBD1 (6 bases). Trimming stripped 8 bases from V and 7 bases from J, with 21 bases between. CDR1 is SNHLY and CDR2 is FYNNEI in the germline V gene. The CDR3 is 15 residues long. In DNA, the CDR3 is TGTGCCAGCGGAACAGATCCAGGGGTTTGGCAGCCCCAGCATTTT. Amino acids: CASGTDPGVWQPQHF.

In its sample, this clone was seen a few times. The V gene is TRBV28, the J gene TRBJ2-5; tentatively, D is TRBD1 (5 bases). Germline V CDR1 and CDR2: MDHEN, SYDVKM. This CDR3 spans 13 amino acids. The germline V and J ends were trimmed by 8 bases and 1 base, with 11 bases remaining between them. The CDR3 DNA follows: TGTGCCAGCCACCGACAGCTCCAAGAGACCCAGTACTTC. Encoded protein: CASHRQLQETQYF.

The V call is TRBV7-6, the J call TRBJ2-1; D is perhaps TRBD1 (6 bases). This CDR3 region has 14 residues. Germline V gene sequence: CDR1 SGHVS, CDR2 FNYEAQ. Deletions cut 4 bases from V and 7 bases from J, with 14 bases between. CDR3 residues: CASSSSYRDNEQFF. As DNA, the CDR3 is TGTGCCAGCAGCTCCAGTTACAGGGATAATGAGCAGTTCTTC.

The chain employs TRBV2 and TRBJ1-2; no definite D call. Trimming stripped 0 bases from V and 8 bases from J, with 10 bases between. The length of the CDR3 is 13 residues. From germline, CDR1 is SNHLY and CDR2 FYNNEI. CDR3 nucleotides: TGTGCCAGCAGTGAAGCGAAAGGATGGGGCTACACCTTC. It yields the protein CASSEAKGWGYTF.